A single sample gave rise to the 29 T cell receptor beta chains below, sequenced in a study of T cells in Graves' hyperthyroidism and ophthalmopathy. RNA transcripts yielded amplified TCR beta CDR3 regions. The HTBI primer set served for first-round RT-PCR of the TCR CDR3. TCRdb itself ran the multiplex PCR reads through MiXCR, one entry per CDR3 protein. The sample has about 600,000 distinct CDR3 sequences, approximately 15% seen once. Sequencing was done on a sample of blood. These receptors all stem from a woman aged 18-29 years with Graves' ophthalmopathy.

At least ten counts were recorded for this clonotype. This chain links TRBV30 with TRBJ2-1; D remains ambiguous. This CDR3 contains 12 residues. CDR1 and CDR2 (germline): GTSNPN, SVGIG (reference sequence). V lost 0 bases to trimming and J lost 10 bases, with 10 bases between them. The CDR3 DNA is TGTGCCTGGAGTGTAAATGAGTTGGAGCAGTTCTTC. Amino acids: CAWSVNELEQFF.

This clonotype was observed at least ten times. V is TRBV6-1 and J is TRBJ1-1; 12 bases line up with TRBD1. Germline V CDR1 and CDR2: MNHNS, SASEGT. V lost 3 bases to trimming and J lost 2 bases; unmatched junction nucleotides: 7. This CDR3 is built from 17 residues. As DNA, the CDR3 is TGTGCCAGCAGTGACCCGGGACAGGGGGCTACAAACACTGAAGCTTTCTTT. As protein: CASSDPGQGATNTEAFF.

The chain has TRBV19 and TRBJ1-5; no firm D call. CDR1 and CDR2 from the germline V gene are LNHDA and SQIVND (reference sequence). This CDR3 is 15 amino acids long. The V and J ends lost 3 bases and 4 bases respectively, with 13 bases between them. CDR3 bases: TGTGCCAGTAGTATTATCCCCTTTGGTAATCAGCCCCAGCATTTT. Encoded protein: CASSIIPFGNQPQHF. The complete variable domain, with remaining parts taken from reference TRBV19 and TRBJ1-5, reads DGGITQSPKYLFRKEGQNVTLSCEQNLNHDAMYWYRQDPGQGLRLIYYSQIVNDFQKGDIAEGYSVSREKKESFPLTVTSAQKNPTAFYLCASSIIPFGNQPQHFGDGTRLSIL.

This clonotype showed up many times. DNA for the CDR3: TGTGCCAGCAGCCAAATGACAGGGAAAATCTACAATGAGCAGTTCTTC. Its translation is CASSQMTGKIYNEQFF. The V call is TRBV3-1, the J call TRBJ2-1, with 7 positions matching TRBD1. CDR3 length: 16 amino acids. Trimming at V came to 2 bases and at J to 3 bases, leaving 7 bases not matched to a gene. CDR1 and CDR2 from the germline V gene are LGHDT and YNNKEL (reference sequence).

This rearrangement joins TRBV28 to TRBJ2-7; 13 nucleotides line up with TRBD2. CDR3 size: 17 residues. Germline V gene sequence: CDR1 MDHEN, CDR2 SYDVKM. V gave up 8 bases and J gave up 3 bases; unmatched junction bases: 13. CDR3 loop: CASRLMAGTSGIYEQYF. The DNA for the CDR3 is TGTGCCAGCCGCCTTATGGCGGGGACTAGCGGGATCTACGAGCAGTACTTC.

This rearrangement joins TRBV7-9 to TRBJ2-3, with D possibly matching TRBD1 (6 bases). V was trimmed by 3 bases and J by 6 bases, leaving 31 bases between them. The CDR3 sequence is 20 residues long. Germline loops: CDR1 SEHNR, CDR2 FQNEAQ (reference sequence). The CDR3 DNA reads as TGTGCCAGCAGCTTGCCACGGTTGGGGGCGGCCAAGGGACCGGGGGATACGCAGTATTTT. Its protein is CASSLPRLGAAKGPGDTQYF.

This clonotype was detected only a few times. The DNA of the CDR3 is TGCAGTGCTAGAGGGGCGCAGTCCCAAGAGACCCAGTACTTC. This codes for CSARGAQSQETQYF. The V call is TRBV20-1, the J call TRBJ2-5; D ambiguous. Per germline, CDR1 DFQATT and CDR2 SNEGSKA (reference sequence). Trimming stripped 1 base from V and 1 base from J, with 10 bases between. CDR3 length: 14 amino acids.

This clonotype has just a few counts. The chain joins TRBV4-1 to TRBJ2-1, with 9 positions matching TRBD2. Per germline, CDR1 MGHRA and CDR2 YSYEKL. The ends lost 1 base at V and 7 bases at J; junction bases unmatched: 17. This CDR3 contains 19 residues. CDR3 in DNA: TGCGCCAGCAGCCAAGGTTCGGGGGTTATAAGCGGGAGGATGAATGAGCAGTTCTTC. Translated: CASSQGSGVISGRMNEQFF.

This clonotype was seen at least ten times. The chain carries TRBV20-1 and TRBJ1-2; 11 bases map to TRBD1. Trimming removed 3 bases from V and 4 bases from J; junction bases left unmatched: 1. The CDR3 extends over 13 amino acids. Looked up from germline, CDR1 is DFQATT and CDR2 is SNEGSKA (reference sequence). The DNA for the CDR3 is TGCAGTGCTAGCGGGACAGGGGGCTATGGCTACACCTTC. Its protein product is CSASGTGGYGYTF.

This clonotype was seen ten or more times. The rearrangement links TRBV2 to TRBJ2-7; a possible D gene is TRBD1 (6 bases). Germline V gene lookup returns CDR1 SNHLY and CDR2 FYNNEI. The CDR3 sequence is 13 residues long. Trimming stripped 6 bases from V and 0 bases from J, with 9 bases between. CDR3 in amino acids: CASSGTLSYEQYF. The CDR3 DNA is TGTGCCAGCAGCGGGACACTCTCCTACGAGCAGTACTTC.

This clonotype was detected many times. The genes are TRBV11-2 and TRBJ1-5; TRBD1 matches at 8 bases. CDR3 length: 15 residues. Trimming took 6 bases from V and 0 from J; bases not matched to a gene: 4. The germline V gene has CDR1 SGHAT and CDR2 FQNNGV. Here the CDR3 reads CASSPTGGSNQPQHF. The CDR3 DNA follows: TGTGCCAGCAGTCCAACAGGGGGTAGCAATCAGCCCCAGCATTTT. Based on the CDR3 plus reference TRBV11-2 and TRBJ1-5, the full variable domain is EAGVAQSPRYKIIEKRQSVAFWCNPISGHATLYWYQQILGQGPKLLIQFQNNGVVDDSQLPKDRFSAERLKGVDSTLKIQPAKLEDSAVYLCASSPTGGSNQPQHFGDGTRLSIL.

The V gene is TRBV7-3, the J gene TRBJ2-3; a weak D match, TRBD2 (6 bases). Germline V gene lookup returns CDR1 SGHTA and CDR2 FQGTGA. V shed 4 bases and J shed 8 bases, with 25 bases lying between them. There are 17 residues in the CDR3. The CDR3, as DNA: TGTGCCAGCAGCTATGACCTCAGAGGCGGGCCGCGGGGTACGCAGTATTTT. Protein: CASSYDLRGGPRGTQYF.

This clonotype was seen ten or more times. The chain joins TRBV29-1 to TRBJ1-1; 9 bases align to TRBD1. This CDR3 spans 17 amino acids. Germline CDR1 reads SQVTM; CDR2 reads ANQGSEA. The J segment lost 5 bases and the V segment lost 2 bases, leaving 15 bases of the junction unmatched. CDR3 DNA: TGCAGCGTTGAAAAAAACAGGGGGCGCAACATGAGGACTGAAGCTTTCTTT. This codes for CSVEKNRGRNMRTEAFF.

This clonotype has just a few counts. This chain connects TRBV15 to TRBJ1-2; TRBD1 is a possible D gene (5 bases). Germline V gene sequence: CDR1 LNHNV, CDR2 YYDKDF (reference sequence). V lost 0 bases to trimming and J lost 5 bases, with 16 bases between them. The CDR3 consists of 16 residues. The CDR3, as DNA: TGTGCCACCAGCAGAGATCCGACATGGGACCTTTATGGCTACACCTTC. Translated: CATSRDPTWDLYGYTF.

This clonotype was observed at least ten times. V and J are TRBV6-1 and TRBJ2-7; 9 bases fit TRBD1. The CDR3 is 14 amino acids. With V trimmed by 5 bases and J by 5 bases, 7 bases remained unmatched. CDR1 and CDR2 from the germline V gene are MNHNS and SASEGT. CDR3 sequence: CASSLQGASNEQYF. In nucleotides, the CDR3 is TGTGCCAGCAGTTTACAGGGGGCGAGCAACGAGCAGTACTTC.

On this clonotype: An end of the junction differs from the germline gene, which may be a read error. The CDR3, as DNA: TGTGCCAGCAGTTACTCCGGGACTAGCGGGAGGGCACATGAGCAGTTCTTC. Residues: CASSYSGTSGRAHEQFF. The gene calls are TRBV10-3 and TRBJ2-1, with 16 bases that match TRBD2. The CDR3 is made up of 17 amino acids. The germline V gene has CDR1 ENHRY and CDR2 SYGVKD.

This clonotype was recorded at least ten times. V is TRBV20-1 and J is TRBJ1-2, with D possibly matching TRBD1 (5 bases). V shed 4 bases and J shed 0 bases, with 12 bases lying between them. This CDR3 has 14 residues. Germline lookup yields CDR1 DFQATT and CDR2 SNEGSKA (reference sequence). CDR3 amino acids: CSANGDGTNYGYTF. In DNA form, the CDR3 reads TGCAGTGCTAACGGGGACGGCACTAACTATGGCTACACCTTC.

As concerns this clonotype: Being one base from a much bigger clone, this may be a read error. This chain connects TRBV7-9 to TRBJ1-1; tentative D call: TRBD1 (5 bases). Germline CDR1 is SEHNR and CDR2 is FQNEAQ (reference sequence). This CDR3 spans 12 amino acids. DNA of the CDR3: TGTGCCAGCAGTGACAGCAACACTGAATCTTTCTTT. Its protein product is CASSDSNTESFF.

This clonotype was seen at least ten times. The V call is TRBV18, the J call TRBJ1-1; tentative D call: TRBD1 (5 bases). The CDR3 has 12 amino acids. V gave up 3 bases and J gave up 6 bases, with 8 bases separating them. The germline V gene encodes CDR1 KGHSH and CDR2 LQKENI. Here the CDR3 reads CASSPGLAEAFF. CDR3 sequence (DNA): TGTGCCAGCTCACCGGGACTAGCTGAAGCTTTCTTT.

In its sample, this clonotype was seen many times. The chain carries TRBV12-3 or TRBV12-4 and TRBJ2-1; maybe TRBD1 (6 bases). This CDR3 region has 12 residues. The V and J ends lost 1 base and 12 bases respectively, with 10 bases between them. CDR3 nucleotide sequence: TGTGCCAGCAGTTTAGTCCGACAGGCGCAGTTCTTC. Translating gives CASSLVRQAQFF.

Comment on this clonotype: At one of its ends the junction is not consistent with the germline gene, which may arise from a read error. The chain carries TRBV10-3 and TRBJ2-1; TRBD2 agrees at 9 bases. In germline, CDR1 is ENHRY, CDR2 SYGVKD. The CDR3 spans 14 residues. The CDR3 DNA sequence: TGTACCATCAGTGGGACTAGCCTACTAGATGAGCAGTTCTTC. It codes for CTISGTSLLDEQFF.

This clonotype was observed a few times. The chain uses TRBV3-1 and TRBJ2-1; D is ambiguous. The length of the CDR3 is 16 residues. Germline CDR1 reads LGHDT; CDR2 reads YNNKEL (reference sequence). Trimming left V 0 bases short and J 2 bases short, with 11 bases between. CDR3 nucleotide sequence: TGTGCCAGCAGCCAAGAAGGGCTAGAACCCTACAATGAGCAGTTCTTC. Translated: CASSQEGLEPYNEQFF.

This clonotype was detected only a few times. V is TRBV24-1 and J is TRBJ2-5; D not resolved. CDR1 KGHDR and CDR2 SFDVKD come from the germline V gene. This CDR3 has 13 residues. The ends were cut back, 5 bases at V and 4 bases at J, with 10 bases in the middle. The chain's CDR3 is CATSGQVIETQYF. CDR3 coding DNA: TGTGCCACCAGTGGGCAGGTCATAGAGACCCAGTACTTC.

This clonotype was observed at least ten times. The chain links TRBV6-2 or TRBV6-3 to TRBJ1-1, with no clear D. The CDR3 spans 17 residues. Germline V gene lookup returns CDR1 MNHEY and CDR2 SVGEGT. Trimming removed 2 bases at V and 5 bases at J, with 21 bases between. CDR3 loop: CASSYVRFKGKGTEAFF. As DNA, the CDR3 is TGTGCCAGCAGTTACGTTCGTTTCAAGGGAAAAGGAACTGAAGCTTTCTTT.

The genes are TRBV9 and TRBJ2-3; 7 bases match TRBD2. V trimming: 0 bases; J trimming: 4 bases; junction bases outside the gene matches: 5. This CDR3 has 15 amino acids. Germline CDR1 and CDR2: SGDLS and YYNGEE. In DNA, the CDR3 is TGTGCCAGCAGCGTAGGCGGGAGTAGGGCAGATACGCAGTATTTT. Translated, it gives CASSVGGSRADTQYF.

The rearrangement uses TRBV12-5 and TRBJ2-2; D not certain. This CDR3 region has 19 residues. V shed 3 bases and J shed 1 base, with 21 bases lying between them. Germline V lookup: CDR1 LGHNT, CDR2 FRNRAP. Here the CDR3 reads CASGFELYKDRVNTGELFF. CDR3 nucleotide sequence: TGTGCTAGTGGTTTCGAACTTTATAAAGACCGAGTGAACACCGGGGAGCTGTTTTTT.

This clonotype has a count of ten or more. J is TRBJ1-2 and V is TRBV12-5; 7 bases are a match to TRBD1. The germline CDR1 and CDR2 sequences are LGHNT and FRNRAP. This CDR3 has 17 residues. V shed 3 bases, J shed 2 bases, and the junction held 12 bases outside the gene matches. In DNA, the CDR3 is TGTGCTAGTGGTTTAATGTTACGGACAGGAAAAAACTATGGCTACACCTTC. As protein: CASGLMLRTGKNYGYTF.

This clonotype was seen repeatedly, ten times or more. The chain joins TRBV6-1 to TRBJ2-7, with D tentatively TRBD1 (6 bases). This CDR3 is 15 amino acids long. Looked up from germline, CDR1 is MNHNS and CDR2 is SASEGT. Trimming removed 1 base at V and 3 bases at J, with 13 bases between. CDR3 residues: CASSEGPRGYYEQYF. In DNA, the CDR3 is TGTGCCAGCAGTGAAGGTCCCAGGGGATACTACGAGCAGTACTTC.

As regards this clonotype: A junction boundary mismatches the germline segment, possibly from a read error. CDR3 region: CASSQDSSGRLTGELFF. CDR3 DNA sequence: TGCGCCAGCAGCCAAGACAGTAGCGGGAGACTCACCGGGGAGCTGTTTTTT. V and J are TRBV19 and TRBJ2-2; 9 bases fit TRBD2. The CDR3 contains 17 residues. CDR1 is LNHDA, CDR2 SQIVND, per germline (reference sequence).